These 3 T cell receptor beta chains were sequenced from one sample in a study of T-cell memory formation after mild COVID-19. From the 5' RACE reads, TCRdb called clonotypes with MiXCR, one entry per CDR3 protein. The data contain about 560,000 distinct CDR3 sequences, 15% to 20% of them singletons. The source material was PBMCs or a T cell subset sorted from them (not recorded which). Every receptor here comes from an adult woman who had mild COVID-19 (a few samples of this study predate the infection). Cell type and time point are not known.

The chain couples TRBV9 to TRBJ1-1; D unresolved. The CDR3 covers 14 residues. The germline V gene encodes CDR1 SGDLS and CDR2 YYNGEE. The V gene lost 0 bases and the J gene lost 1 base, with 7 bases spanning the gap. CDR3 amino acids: CASSVVPENTEAFF. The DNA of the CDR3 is TGTGCCAGCAGCGTAGTGCCGGAGAACACTGAAGCTTTCTTT. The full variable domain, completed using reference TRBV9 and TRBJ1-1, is DSGVTQTPKHLITATGQRVTLRCSPRSGDLSVYWYQQSLDQGLQFLIQYYNGEERAKGNILERFSAQQFPDLHSELNLSSLELGDSALYFCASSVVPENTEAFFGQGTRLTVV.

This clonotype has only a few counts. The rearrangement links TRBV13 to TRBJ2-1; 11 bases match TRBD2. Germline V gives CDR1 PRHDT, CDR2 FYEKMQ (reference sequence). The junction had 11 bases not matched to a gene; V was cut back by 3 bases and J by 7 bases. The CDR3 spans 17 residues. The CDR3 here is CASSFLAGGGVLNEQFF. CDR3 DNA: TGTGCCAGCAGCTTCCTAGCGGGGGGCGGGGTATTGAATGAGCAGTTCTTC.

The CDR3 DNA reads as TGTGCCAGCAGCCTTAGCGGGAGGCAGTTCTTC. Translation gives CASSLSGRQFF. The genes are TRBV3-1 and TRBJ2-1; 9 bases agree with TRBD2. This CDR3 is built from 11 residues. Losses at the gene ends were 4 bases for V and 12 bases for J; bases not matched to a gene: 1. The germline V gene encodes CDR1 LGHDT and CDR2 YNNKEL (reference sequence).